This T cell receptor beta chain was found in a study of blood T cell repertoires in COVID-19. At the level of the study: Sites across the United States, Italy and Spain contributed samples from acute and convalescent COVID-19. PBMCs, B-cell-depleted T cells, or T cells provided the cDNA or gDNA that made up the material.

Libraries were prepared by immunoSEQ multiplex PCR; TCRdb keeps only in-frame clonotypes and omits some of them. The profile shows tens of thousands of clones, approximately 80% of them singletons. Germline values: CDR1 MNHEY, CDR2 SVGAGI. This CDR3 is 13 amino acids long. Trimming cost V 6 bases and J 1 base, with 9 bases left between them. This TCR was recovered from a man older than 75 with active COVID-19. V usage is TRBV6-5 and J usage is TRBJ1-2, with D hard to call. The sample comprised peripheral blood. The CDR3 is CASRLNNNYGYTF. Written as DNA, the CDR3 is TGTGCCAGCAGGTTAAATAATAACTATGGCTACACCTTC.